This is a list of T cell receptor beta chains from one sample in a study of technical replicates of blood from a handful of donors. Assay: immunoSEQ multiplex PCR; the TCRdb copy retains only in-frame clones and omits some. This table has about 60,000 clones, approximately 86% appearing once. Sequenced: PBMCs. These receptors came from a human donor in good health. Some clones in this sample may be carry-over from other donors' samples. CDR3s include the opening cysteine and the closing phenylalanine or tryptophan. Fields, in order: clone size, J gene, V gene, D gene, CDR3 DNA, CDR3 protein. D genes are given only for firm matches. The size entry is marked missing in some rows and otherwise reads once, few, many or a size class.

clone_size: .; j_call: TRBJ2-7; v_call: TRBV1; d_call: .; cdr3_nt: TGCACCAGCAGCCAAGACGACCCGGGACAGACACTTTACGAGCAGTACTTC; cdr3_aa: CTSSQDDPGQTLYEQYF
clone_size: .; j_call: TRBJ1-2; v_call: TRBV15; d_call: TRBD1; cdr3_nt: TGTGCCACCAGCAGAGGGACAGGGAGGAACTATGGCTACACCTTC; cdr3_aa: CATSRGTGRNYGYTF
clone_size: once; j_call: TRBJ1-2; v_call: TRBV5-1; d_call: TRBD1; cdr3_nt: TGCGCCAGCAGGGTTGACAGGGATGACGGCTACACCTTC; cdr3_aa: CASRVDRDDGYTF
clone_size: .; j_call: TRBJ2-1; v_call: TRBV10-3; d_call: .; cdr3_nt: TGTGCCATCAGTGACAGGGGCTATGAGCAGTTCTTC; cdr3_aa: CAISDRGYEQFF
clone_size: .; j_call: TRBJ1-4; v_call: TRBV7-2; d_call: .; cdr3_nt: TGTGCCAGCAGCTTACGCGGGACGGGGAATGAAAAACTGTTTTTT; cdr3_aa: CASSLRGTGNEKLFF
clone_size: .; j_call: TRBJ2-2; v_call: TRBV16; d_call: .; cdr3_nt: TGTGCCAGCAGCCAAGGTTGGCACGGGGAGCTGTTTTTT; cdr3_aa: CASSQGWHGELFF
clone_size: .; j_call: TRBJ1-1; v_call: TRBV28; d_call: TRBD1; cdr3_nt: TGTGCCAGCAGTTTGTATTTCAGGGGGCGTGAGAACACTGAAGCTTTCTTT; cdr3_aa: CASSLYFRGRENTEAFF
clone_size: .; j_call: TRBJ2-7; v_call: TRBV16; d_call: TRBD1; cdr3_nt: TGTGCCAGCAGCCGAAGAGGGGGGACAGGGGATAACGAGCAGTACTTC; cdr3_aa: CASSRRGGTGDNEQYF
clone_size: .; j_call: TRBJ2-5; v_call: TRBV5-1; d_call: .; cdr3_nt: TGCGCCAGCAGCTTGGGGACATCGGAGACCCAGTACTTC; cdr3_aa: CASSLGTSETQYF
clone_size: .; j_call: TRBJ2-3; v_call: TRBV14; d_call: TRBD1; cdr3_nt: TGTGCCAGCAGCCTCCGGACAGGGGGGGCAGATACGCAGTATTTT; cdr3_aa: CASSLRTGGADTQYF
clone_size: few; j_call: TRBJ1-2; v_call: TRBV5-4; d_call: TRBD1; cdr3_nt: TGTGCCAGCAGCTTGTTCAGGGGGACTGGCTACACCTTC; cdr3_aa: CASSLFRGTGYTF
clone_size: .; j_call: TRBJ1-2; v_call: TRBV4-3; d_call: .; cdr3_nt: TGCGCCAGCAGCCAAGACACAGGGAGTCGCTATGGCTACACCTTC; cdr3_aa: CASSQDTGSRYGYTF
clone_size: few; j_call: TRBJ2-5; v_call: TRBV5-1; d_call: .; cdr3_nt: TGCGCCAGCAGCCCCCGGGACAACCAAGAGACCCAGTACTTC; cdr3_aa: CASSPRDNQETQYF
clone_size: .; j_call: TRBJ2-3; v_call: TRBV2; d_call: .; cdr3_nt: TGTGCCAGCAGAGGGGCTTTCCCCGGTACGCAGTATTTT; cdr3_aa: CASRGAFPGTQYF
clone_size: .; j_call: TRBJ2-2; v_call: TRBV11-2; d_call: .; cdr3_nt: TGTGCCAGCAGTCAAGTTAGGTGGGGAGTCGGGGAGCTGTTTTTT; cdr3_aa: CASSQVRWGVGELFF
clone_size: .; j_call: TRBJ2-4; v_call: TRBV2; d_call: TRBD2; cdr3_nt: TGTGCCAGCAGTGTTGGTAGCGGGAGTCGAAACATTCAGTACTTC; cdr3_aa: CASSVGSGSRNIQYF
clone_size: .; j_call: TRBJ2-3; v_call: TRBV9; d_call: TRBD2; cdr3_nt: TGTGCCAGCAGCGTAGCTAGCGGGCAGGGGACGCAGTATTTT; cdr3_aa: CASSVASGQGTQYF
clone_size: .; j_call: TRBJ1-5; v_call: TRBV19; d_call: .; cdr3_nt: TGTGCCAGTAATCAGCCGGGAGCTCAATATAGCAATCAGCCCCAGCATTTT; cdr3_aa: CASNQPGAQYSNQPQHF